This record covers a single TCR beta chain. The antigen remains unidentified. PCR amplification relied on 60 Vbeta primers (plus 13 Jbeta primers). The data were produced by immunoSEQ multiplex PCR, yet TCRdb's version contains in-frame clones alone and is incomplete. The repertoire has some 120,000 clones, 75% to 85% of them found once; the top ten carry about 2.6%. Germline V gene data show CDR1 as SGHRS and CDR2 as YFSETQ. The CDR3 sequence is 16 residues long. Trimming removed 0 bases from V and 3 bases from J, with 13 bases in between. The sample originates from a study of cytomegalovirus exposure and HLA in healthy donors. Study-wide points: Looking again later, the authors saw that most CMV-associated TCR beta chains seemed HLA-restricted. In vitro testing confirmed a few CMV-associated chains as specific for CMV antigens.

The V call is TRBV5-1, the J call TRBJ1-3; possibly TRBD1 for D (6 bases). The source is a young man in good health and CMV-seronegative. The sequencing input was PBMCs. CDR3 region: CASSLAGGQYGNTIYF. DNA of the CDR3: TGCGCCAGCAGCTTGGCCGGGGGGCAATATGGAAACACCATATATTTT.